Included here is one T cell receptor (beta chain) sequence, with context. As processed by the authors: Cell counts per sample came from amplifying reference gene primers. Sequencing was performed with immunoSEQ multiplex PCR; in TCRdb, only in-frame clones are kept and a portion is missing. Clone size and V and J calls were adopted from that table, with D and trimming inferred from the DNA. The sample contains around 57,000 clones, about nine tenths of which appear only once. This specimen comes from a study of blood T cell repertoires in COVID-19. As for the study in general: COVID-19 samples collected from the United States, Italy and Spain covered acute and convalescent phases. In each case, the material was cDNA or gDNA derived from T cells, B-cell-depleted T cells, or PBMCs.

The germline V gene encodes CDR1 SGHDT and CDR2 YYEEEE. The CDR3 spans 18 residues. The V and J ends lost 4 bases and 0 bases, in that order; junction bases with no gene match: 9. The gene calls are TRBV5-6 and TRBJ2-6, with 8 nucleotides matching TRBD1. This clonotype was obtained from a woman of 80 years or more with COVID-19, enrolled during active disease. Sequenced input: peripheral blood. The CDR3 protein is CASSDTGTGRSGANVLTF. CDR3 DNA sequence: TGTGCCAGCAGCGACACCGGGACAGGTCGCTCTGGGGCCAACGTCCTGACTTTC.